Described below is a single T cell receptor beta chain sequence and its context. The junction does not match germline at one end; this may be a read error. The sample is drawn from a study of CD8+CD57+ T cells in acquired aplastic anemia. Looking at the study overall: Isolated CD4+ and CD8+ cells, once sorted, yielded DNA averaging around 3.3 ug.

The use of genomic DNA as template underpinned the TCR beta VDJ and CDR3 profiling. TCRdb reprocessed the reads via MiXCR and lists one record per CDR3 protein. The sample shows some 410,000 distinct CDR3 sequences, about 70% of them seen only once. Germline loops: CDR1 MGHDK, CDR2 SYGVNS. This CDR3 is built from 15 residues. This receptor was identified in a human donor in good health, serving as a control. The chain recombines TRBV25-1 with TRBJ2-1, with a weak D call TRBD1 (6 bases). The sequenced material came from sorted CD4+, CD8+, or CD8+CD57+ T cells (not recorded which) from PBMCs. The CDR3 spells CASREQGSYYNEQHF. DNA for the CDR3: TGTGCCAGCAGGGAACAGGGAAGCTACTACAATGAGCAGCATTTC.